Given below is one T cell receptor (beta chain) in context. Its cognate antigen has yet to be identified. Qualities for individual bases were not recorded, and no much larger clone is one base off. TCRbeta CDR3 regions were amplified from genomic DNA by means of the immunoSEQ Assay, a bias-controlled multiplex PCR. Regarding the original processing steps: Within the assay, amplification of reference gene primers was used to estimate how many nucleated cells each sample contained. To quantify the absolute abundance of each unique TCRbeta CDR3 rearrangement, sequence reads were collapsed and filtered. For each sample, productive Simpson clonality was calculated as the square root of Simpson's diversity index over productive rearrangements. TCRdb's version of the immuneACCESS table is confined to in-frame rearrangements and falls short of the full clone set. An unresolved V gene accounts for under half of the shortfall where checked; the remainder is of unknown origin. Clone size and V and J calls were adopted from that table, with D and trimming inferred from the DNA. Recorded for this sample are about 230,000 clones; approximately 80% of them occurred a single time. Of the sample, 7.5% falls within the top ten clones.

This record comes from a study of blood T cell repertoires in COVID-19 (TCRdb year 2020). In terms of the full investigation: Collaborator samples came from the United States, Italy and Spain and covered acute and convalescent phases of COVID-19. Where HLA class I and class II types were available, the types were taken from metadata supplied by the sample provider, not from assay-based typing. Nearly every sample came with metadata listing a de-identified subject ID, COVID-19 status, age in years and sex. Deeply sampled blood TCRbeta repertoires from subjects exposed to, actively infected with, or recovered from COVID-19 were included in the dataset. The samples were drawn from two sources: the first 160 participants of the ongoing ImmuneRACE study, and over 950 subjects contributed by 6 global collaborators. The material from the prospective study consisted of cDNA or gDNA derived from T cells, B-cell-depleted T cells, or PBMCs. The repertoires were released in a freely available public database meant as a resource for research on the immune response to SARS-CoV-2.

Overall results and qualifications from the work: Clinical and demographic metadata were provided uncurated, with the amount varying by source and participant.

At one collaborating source in Seattle, patients were enrolled during active infection and were followed longitudinally through the course of disease. Each collaborating institution followed its own protocols to collect whole blood in K2EDTA tubes. For TCRbeta analysis, collaborators shipped samples in one of three forms: frozen whole blood, isolated PBMCs, or DNA extracted from either of those sample types. What was sequenced was peripheral blood. The sequence was collected from a woman aged 80 or older with COVID-19, enrolled during active disease.

The CDR3 loop reads CASSYGGETYTF. The sequenced DNA: TGCGCCAGCAGCTACGGAGGGGAAACCTACACCTTC. The rearranged chain carries TRBV5-1 and TRBJ1-2; TRBD1 is a weak D gene call, 5 bases matching. The germline V gene specifies SGHRS as CDR1 and YFSETQ as CDR2. The CDR3 holds 12 amino acids from the cysteine to the phenylalanine. Of all the DNA, just the CDR3 is kept, 36 bases in frame from base 1. The junction carries 13 bases between V and J, which are trimmed by 3 bases and 10 bases respectively.